Listed below are T cell receptor beta chains from one sample, sequenced in a study of cytomegalovirus exposure and HLA in healthy donors. TCRdb's table, derived via immunoSEQ multiplex PCR, lists solely in-frame clones and lacks some. Of approximately 150,000 clones in the sample, 76% were seen once. Sequencing was done on a sample of PBMCs. The receptors come from a male donor in good health and CMV-seronegative. CDR3s include the opening cysteine and the closing phenylalanine or tryptophan. The D gene is left open where the match is weak. Only part of the rows carry a size: once, few, many, or a class if the clone is expanded.

len	d_gene	abundance	v_gene	j_gene	CDR3nt	CDR3aa
14	TRBD1	once	TRBV19	TRBJ2-3	TGTGCCAGTAGCCGGGACAGGGTGTCAGATACGCAGTATTTT	CASSRDRVSDTQYF
15	TRBD2	.	TRBV28	TRBJ2-3	TGTGCCAGCACTCCGATGCGGGAGGGCCCGGATACGCAGTATTTT	CASTPMREGPDTQYF
15	.	few	TRBV19	TRBJ1-5	TGTGCCAGTAGTATACGGGGTTCAGGCAATCAGCCCCAGCATTTT	CASSIRGSGNQPQHF
14	.	.	TRBV5-1	TRBJ2-5	TGCGCCAGCAGCTCCTGGACGGGGGAGGAGACCCAGTACTTC	CASSSWTGEETQYF
13	.	once	TRBV11-2	TRBJ1-2	TGTGCCAGCAGCTTAGGGGGGCTCCATGGCTACACCTTC	CASSLGGLHGYTF
18	TRBD2	.	TRBV15	TRBJ2-1	TGTGCCACCAGCAGAGATTCGGGGGCTAGCGGGAGAGACAATGAGCAGTTCTTC	CATSRDSGASGRDNEQFF
13	.	.	TRBV9	TRBJ1-1	TGTGCCAGCAGCGTCCTATCGGACACTGAAGCTTTCTTT	CASSVLSDTEAFF
15	TRBD2	.	TRBV2	TRBJ2-1	TGTGCCAGCAACCTAGCGGGAGTTGCCTACAATGAGCAGTTCTTC	CASNLAGVAYNEQFF
14	.	.	TRBV27	TRBJ1-2	TGTGCCAGCAGTTTAAGGGGGGGCGGGTATGGCTACACCTTC	CASSLRGGGYGYTF
13	.	.	TRBV28	TRBJ2-5	TGTGCCAGCAGCGACATGGCCCAAGAGACCCAGTACTTC	CASSDMAQETQYF
15	TRBD1	.	TRBV5-1	TRBJ1-1	TGCGCCAGCAGCTTGGCCGGGCAGGGGGGCACTGAAGCTTTCTTT	CASSLAGQGGTEAFF
14	TRBD2	.	TRBV30	TRBJ2-1	TGTGCCTGGAGTGCCGGGACTAGCGGGAATGAGCAGTTCTTC	CAWSAGTSGNEQFF
13	.	once	TRBV7-9	TRBJ2-3	TGTGCCAGCAACCCCCGGCAGGCAGATACGCAGTATTTT	CASNPRQADTQYF
13	TRBD1	.	TRBV19	TRBJ1-1	TGTGCCAGTAGTCCCACAGGGGGCACTGAAGCTTTCTTT	CASSPTGGTEAFF
16	TRBD2	.	TRBV9	TRBJ2-3	TGTGCCAGCAGCGAAGGACTAGCGTTTAGCACAGATACGCAGTATTTT	CASSEGLAFSTDTQYF
14	.	.	TRBV28	TRBJ2-2	TGTGCCAGCAGTTTATCCGGGGGCACCGGGGAGCTGTTTTTT	CASSLSGGTGELFF
13	.	.	TRBV6-6	TRBJ2-7	TGTGCCAGCGCCGGTGCAGGGGCCTACGAGCAGTACTTC	CASAGAGAYEQYF
16	TRBD2	.	TRBV5-5	TRBJ2-3	TGTGCCAGCAGCTTGGCTAGCGGGAGGACCACAGATACGCAGTATTTT	CASSLASGRTTDTQYF
12	.	.	TRBV7-9	TRBJ2-7	TGTGCCAGCAGGGGGACACACTACGAGCAGTACTTC	CASRGTHYEQYF
15	TRBD1	.	TRBV28	TRBJ2-7	TGTGCCAGCAGTTTACCCTCGACAGGGAACCACGAACAGTACTTC	CASSLPSTGNHEQYF
16	.	.	TRBV28	TRBJ2-5	TGTGCCAGCAACCCTTGGGGCGGACAGCCCCAAGAGACCCAGTACTTC	CASNPWGGQPQETQYF
16	.	.	TRBV28	TRBJ1-1	TGTGCCAGCATTCCGACACGGGGGAGCGCTGACACTGAAGCTTTCTTT	CASIPTRGSADTEAFF
15	.	few	TRBV6-1	TRBJ1-1	TGTGCCAGCAAGCATCCCTGGAAGGGAGACACTGAAGCTTTCTTT	CASKHPWKGDTEAFF
17	TRBD2	few	TRBV5-4	TRBJ2-3	TGTGCCAGCAGCTTGGCTGGACTAGCGGGGAGCACAGATACGCAGTATTTT	CASSLAGLAGSTDTQYF
14	.	.	TRBV28	TRBJ1-1	TGTGCCAGCAGTTTATTGCGGGGGTACACTGAAGCTTTCTTT	CASSLLRGYTEAFF
12	.	.	TRBV30	TRBJ2-5	TGTGCCTGGAGTGCAGGGAGGGAGACCCAGTACTTC	CAWSAGRETQYF